These T cell receptor beta chains were read from a single sample in a study of siplizumab effects on memory and regulatory T cells. The repertoire was sequenced with immunoSEQ multiplex PCR; TCRdb's copy has only in-frame clones and lacks some. This sample has approximately 58,000 clones, with approximately 95% found just once. The sequenced sample was CD8+ T cells sorted from blood. The origin of the receptors is a human donor in good health. CDR3s include the opening cysteine and the closing phenylalanine or tryptophan. Fields, in order: CDR3 DNA, CDR3 protein, V gene, J gene, D gene, CDR3 length, clone size. A D gene is named only where the DNA matches it firmly. Only part of the rows carry a size: once, few, many, or a class if the clone is expanded.

cdr3_nt: TGTGCCAGTAGTGCTCGGGACTCCGAAGAGACCCAGTACTTC
cdr3_aa: CASSARDSEETQYF
v_call: TRBV19
j_call: TRBJ2-5
d_call: NA
cdr3_length: 14
clone_size: NA

cdr3_nt: TGTGCCAGCAGCCTGACGACTCCCCCAAACACTGAAGCTTTCTTT
cdr3_aa: CASSLTTPPNTEAFF
v_call: TRBV7-8
j_call: TRBJ1-1
d_call: NA
cdr3_length: 15
clone_size: once

cdr3_nt: TGCGCCAGCAGGGGGGGTTTGGAGACTGAAGCTTTCTTT
cdr3_aa: CASRGGLETEAFF
v_call: TRBV10-2
j_call: TRBJ1-1
d_call: NA
cdr3_length: 13
clone_size: NA

cdr3_nt: TGTGCCAGCAGCTATGGGACAGCCTACGAGCAGTACTTC
cdr3_aa: CASSYGTAYEQYF
v_call: TRBV5-6
j_call: TRBJ2-7
d_call: TRBD1
cdr3_length: 13
clone_size: NA

cdr3_nt: TGTGCCAGCAGCTCAGAGAGGGACTTCTCCTACGAGCAGTACTTC
cdr3_aa: CASSSERDFSYEQYF
v_call: TRBV7-6
j_call: TRBJ2-7
d_call: NA
cdr3_length: 15
clone_size: NA

cdr3_nt: TGTGCCAGCAGCTTTCGACAGGAAGGAACCTACGAGCAGTACTTC
cdr3_aa: CASSFRQEGTYEQYF
v_call: TRBV9
j_call: TRBJ2-7
d_call: NA
cdr3_length: 15
clone_size: NA

cdr3_nt: TGTGCCAGCAGCCTTGAACCTAGCGGGCACTACAATGAGCAGTTCTTC
cdr3_aa: CASSLEPSGHYNEQFF
v_call: TRBV5-5
j_call: TRBJ2-1
d_call: TRBD2
cdr3_length: 16
clone_size: NA

cdr3_nt: TGTGCCAGCAGTTTAAGTAGCGGGTACCACAATGAGCAGTTCTTC
cdr3_aa: CASSLSSGYHNEQFF
v_call: TRBV28
j_call: TRBJ2-1
d_call: TRBD2
cdr3_length: 15
clone_size: NA

cdr3_nt: TGCGCCAGCAGCCAAGATAGGCTCGATGTAGTCGGGGATGACGGGGAGCTGTTTTTT
cdr3_aa: CASSQDRLDVVGDDGELFF
v_call: TRBV4-1
j_call: TRBJ2-2
d_call: NA
cdr3_length: 19
clone_size: once

cdr3_nt: TGTGCCAGCAGCTTAGAGGGGGTCTACTCTGGGGCCAACGTCCTGACTTTC
cdr3_aa: CASSLEGVYSGANVLTF
v_call: TRBV7-8
j_call: TRBJ2-6
d_call: NA
cdr3_length: 17
clone_size: once

cdr3_nt: TGTGCCAGCAGCCACCTCGAAGAGGAGGAGCTGTTTTTT
cdr3_aa: CASSHLEEEELFF
v_call: TRBV11-1
j_call: TRBJ2-2
d_call: NA
cdr3_length: 13
clone_size: NA

cdr3_nt: TGTGCCAGTAGTATCCGGGGCAGTTCGAACACTGAAGCTTTCTTT
cdr3_aa: CASSIRGSSNTEAFF
v_call: TRBV19
j_call: TRBJ1-1
d_call: NA
cdr3_length: 15
clone_size: NA

cdr3_nt: TGTGCCAGTAGGCGTGACGAGGGGGAAAGCACAGATACGCAGTATTTT
cdr3_aa: CASRRDEGESTDTQYF
v_call: TRBV19
j_call: TRBJ2-3
d_call: NA
cdr3_length: 16
clone_size: NA

cdr3_nt: TGTGCCAGCAGCTTAGTTAGCGAGACCTACGAGCAGTACTTC
cdr3_aa: CASSLVSETYEQYF
v_call: TRBV7-2
j_call: TRBJ2-7
d_call: NA
cdr3_length: 14
clone_size: NA

cdr3_nt: TGTGCCAGCAGCGTAGGGACAGGGGTTGGGGCCAACGTCCTGACTTTC
cdr3_aa: CASSVGTGVGANVLTF
v_call: TRBV9
j_call: TRBJ2-6
d_call: TRBD1
cdr3_length: 16
clone_size: NA

cdr3_nt: TGTGCCAGCATTCCGGACTTAACTGAGCAGTTCTTC
cdr3_aa: CASIPDLTEQFF
v_call: TRBV7-2
j_call: TRBJ2-1
d_call: NA
cdr3_length: 12
clone_size: NA

cdr3_nt: TGTGCCAGCTCACCAAGTACTTTTGCCGGGACAGGGGACTACGAGCAGTACTTC
cdr3_aa: CASSPSTFAGTGDYEQYF
v_call: TRBV18
j_call: TRBJ2-7
d_call: TRBD1
cdr3_length: 18
clone_size: NA

cdr3_nt: TGTGCCAGCAGCAGGACAGAAAGACAGCCCCAGCATTTT
cdr3_aa: CASSRTERQPQHF
v_call: TRBV28
j_call: TRBJ1-5
d_call: NA
cdr3_length: 13
clone_size: NA

cdr3_nt: TGTGCCACCAGCAGAGATAAGGGGGGGAACACTGAAGCTTTCTTT
cdr3_aa: CATSRDKGGNTEAFF
v_call: TRBV15
j_call: TRBJ1-1
d_call: NA
cdr3_length: 15
clone_size: NA

cdr3_nt: TGCGCCAGCAGCTGGACAACAGACTACGAGCAGTACTTC
cdr3_aa: CASSWTTDYEQYF
v_call: TRBV5-1
j_call: TRBJ2-7
d_call: NA
cdr3_length: 13
clone_size: NA

cdr3_nt: TGTGCCAGCAGCTTACTTTTAGCGGAACAAGAGACCCAGTACTTC
cdr3_aa: CASSLLLAEQETQYF
v_call: TRBV5-6
j_call: TRBJ2-5
d_call: NA
cdr3_length: 15
clone_size: NA

cdr3_nt: TGTGCCAGCAGCTTTACGGGACCGGGGACAGGGTCCACCGGGGAGCTGTTTTTT
cdr3_aa: CASSFTGPGTGSTGELFF
v_call: TRBV7-3
j_call: TRBJ2-2
d_call: TRBD1
cdr3_length: 18
clone_size: NA

cdr3_nt: TGTGCCAGCAGCTTTACAGGTAGCTTGGGAAACATTCAGTACTTC
cdr3_aa: CASSFTGSLGNIQYF
v_call: TRBV11-1
j_call: TRBJ2-4
d_call: NA
cdr3_length: 15
clone_size: NA

cdr3_nt: TGCGCCAGCAGCTACACCATAGCAGATACGCAGTATTTT
cdr3_aa: CASSYTIADTQYF
v_call: TRBV5-1
j_call: TRBJ2-3
d_call: NA
cdr3_length: 13
clone_size: NA

cdr3_nt: TGCGCCAGCAGCCTGGGCGGGAACACCGGGGAGCTGTTTTTT
cdr3_aa: CASSLGGNTGELFF
v_call: TRBV4-1
j_call: TRBJ2-2
d_call: NA
cdr3_length: 14
clone_size: NA

cdr3_nt: TGCAGCCCCCTCGGAGCGAACAATGAGCAGTTCTTC
cdr3_aa: CSPLGANNEQFF
v_call: TRBV29-1
j_call: TRBJ2-1
d_call: NA
cdr3_length: 12
clone_size: NA

cdr3_nt: TGTGCCAGCAGCCCGGGAGGAACTAGCACAGATACGCAGTATTTT
cdr3_aa: CASSPGGTSTDTQYF
v_call: TRBV5-5
j_call: TRBJ2-3
d_call: TRBD2
cdr3_length: 15
clone_size: NA

cdr3_nt: TGTGCCAGCAGCTTGATCTACACTGAAGCTTTCTTT
cdr3_aa: CASSLIYTEAFF
v_call: TRBV7-9
j_call: TRBJ1-1
d_call: NA
cdr3_length: 12
clone_size: NA

cdr3_nt: TGCGCCAGCAGCCAAGATTTTTATGGGGGCCGCACAGATACGCAGTATTTT
cdr3_aa: CASSQDFYGGRTDTQYF
v_call: TRBV4-1
j_call: TRBJ2-3
d_call: NA
cdr3_length: 17
clone_size: NA

cdr3_nt: TGTGCCAGCAGTTTTTTTGCAGGGGCCTACGAGCAGTACTTC
cdr3_aa: CASSFFAGAYEQYF
v_call: TRBV27
j_call: TRBJ2-7
d_call: NA
cdr3_length: 14
clone_size: NA

cdr3_nt: TGTGCCAGCAGAAGAGATGCCGGGGAGCTGTTTTTT
cdr3_aa: CASRRDAGELFF
v_call: TRBV6-5
j_call: TRBJ2-2
d_call: NA
cdr3_length: 12
clone_size: medium-sized

cdr3_nt: TGTGCCAGCAGCCCCAGCGGGAGTGGAGTAGAGCAGTTCTTC
cdr3_aa: CASSPSGSGVEQFF
v_call: TRBV5-8
j_call: TRBJ2-1
d_call: TRBD2
cdr3_length: 14
clone_size: NA

cdr3_nt: TGTGCCAGCAGCCGTGACGGGGTCAAAAACATTCAGTACTTC
cdr3_aa: CASSRDGVKNIQYF
v_call: TRBV5-6
j_call: TRBJ2-4
d_call: NA
cdr3_length: 14
clone_size: once

cdr3_nt: TGTGCCAGCAAGGGAACGGATACGCAGTATTTT
cdr3_aa: CASKGTDTQYF
v_call: TRBV7-9
j_call: TRBJ2-3
d_call: NA
cdr3_length: 11
clone_size: NA

cdr3_nt: TGTGCCAGCAGCCCCGGCGGGGTCTACGAGCAGTACTTC
cdr3_aa: CASSPGGVYEQYF
v_call: TRBV7-9
j_call: TRBJ2-7
d_call: NA
cdr3_length: 13
clone_size: NA

cdr3_nt: TGTGCCAGCAGCATCAACCCCTTAAGATTAGCGGACCGTCATACGCAGTATTTT
cdr3_aa: CASSINPLRLADRHTQYF
v_call: TRBV7-9
j_call: TRBJ2-3
d_call: NA
cdr3_length: 18
clone_size: NA

cdr3_nt: TGTGCCAGCAGCAAAGGGAACACTGAAGCTTTCTTT
cdr3_aa: CASSKGNTEAFF
v_call: TRBV21-1
j_call: TRBJ1-1
d_call: NA
cdr3_length: 12
clone_size: many

cdr3_nt: TGCGCCAGCAGCCAATCTAATACCGGCTGGTTGCCCCAGCATTTT
cdr3_aa: CASSQSNTGWLPQHF
v_call: TRBV4-1
j_call: TRBJ1-5
d_call: NA
cdr3_length: 15
clone_size: NA

cdr3_nt: TGCGCCAGCAGTCGGGGGGCACAGGGTAATGAGCAGTTCTTC
cdr3_aa: CASSRGAQGNEQFF
v_call: TRBV5-1
j_call: TRBJ2-1
d_call: NA
cdr3_length: 14
clone_size: NA

cdr3_nt: TGTGCCATCAGTGAGAAACAAATAAGCGGGGCAACAGAAGAGACCCAGTACTTC
cdr3_aa: CAISEKQISGATEETQYF
v_call: TRBV10-3
j_call: TRBJ2-5
d_call: TRBD2
cdr3_length: 18
clone_size: NA

cdr3_nt: TGTGCCAGCAGCCCTGGACGGGATACGCAGTATTTT
cdr3_aa: CASSPGRDTQYF
v_call: TRBV6-5
j_call: TRBJ2-3
d_call: NA
cdr3_length: 12
clone_size: NA

cdr3_nt: TGTGCCAGCAGCACGATAGAATCCTACGAGCAGTACTTC
cdr3_aa: CASSTIESYEQYF
v_call: TRBV5-5
j_call: TRBJ2-7
d_call: NA
cdr3_length: 13
clone_size: NA